This paragraph reports one TCR beta chain. Its antigen is not known. Between the trimmed V and J ends, which lost 3 bases and 9 bases, there was a span of 18 bases. CDR1 is KGHSH and CDR2 is LQKENI in the germline V gene. The CDR3 is 15 residues long. Some clones are missing from TCRdb's copy, which holds only in-frame ones; the method was immunoSEQ multiplex PCR. Here the sample spans approximately 620,000 clones, approximately 97% being singletons. This record belongs to a study of shared clonotypes between healthy human individuals. As for the study in general: Three plates were used per donor for CD4 naive, three for CD4 memory, two for CD8 naive and one for CD8 memory.

Study-wide findings and caveats: Read depth was anticipated to influence clonotype sharing among donors. Approximately 5% was the fraction of naive CD4 clonotypes found shared across four donors.

The chain combines TRBV18 with TRBJ1-3; a possible D gene is TRBD1 (5 bases). The TCR originated in a woman aged 25 to 39 in good health. Sample: naive CD4+ T cells sorted from blood. Sample subset: CD45RA+ positively selected. CDR3 coding DNA: TGTGCCAGCTCACCCACGGCGGAGCTTGGGGGCACCATATATTTT. This sequence encodes CASSPTAELGGTIYF.